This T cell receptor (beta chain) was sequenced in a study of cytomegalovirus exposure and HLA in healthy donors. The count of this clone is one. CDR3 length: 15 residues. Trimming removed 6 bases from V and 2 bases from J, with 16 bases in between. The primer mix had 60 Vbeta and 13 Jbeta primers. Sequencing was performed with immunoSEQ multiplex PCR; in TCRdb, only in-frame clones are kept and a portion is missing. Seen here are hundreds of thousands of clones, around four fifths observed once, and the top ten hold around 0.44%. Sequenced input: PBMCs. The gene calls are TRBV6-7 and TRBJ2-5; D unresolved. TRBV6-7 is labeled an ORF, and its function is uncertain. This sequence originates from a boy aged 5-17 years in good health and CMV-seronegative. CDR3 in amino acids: CASSPLVAYQETQYF. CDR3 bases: TGTGCCAGCAGCCCCTTGGTCGCGTATCAAGAGACCCAGTACTTC.